These T cell receptor beta chains were read from a single sample in a study of CD8 T cells in Susac syndrome. Each CDR3 protein is one row after TCRdb ran MiXCR on the immunoSEQ multiplex PCR reads. The data show under 200,000 distinct CDR3 sequences, about 96% seen once. The material sequenced was CD4+ T cells from PBMCs. All receptors come from a human donor with Susac syndrome. Each CDR3 is given with its conserved first and last residue. A D gene is named only where the DNA matches it firmly. For some rows the clone size is stated as once, few or many, or as a class when expanded; others skip it.

TRBJ1-2	TRBV9	.	.	TGTGCCAGCAGCGCGTCAGGGCGAAACTATGGCTACACCTTC	CASSASGRNYGYTF
TRBJ1-1	TRBV7-2	.	few	TGTGCCAGCAGCCAATTCTCTACTGAAGCTTTCTTT	CASSQFSTEAFF
TRBJ1-1	TRBV6-5	.	once	TGTGCCAGCAGTGCCGTGACGCTATCTGAAGCTTTCTTT	CASSAVTLSEAFF
TRBJ1-5	TRBV7-2	.	.	TGTGCCAGCAGCTTCGGGTATAGCAATCAGCCCCAGCATTTT	CASSFGYSNQPQHF
TRBJ1-1	TRBV5-1	.	.	TGCGCCAGCAGCTCTGGGGACGGGACTGAAGCTTTCTTT	CASSSGDGTEAFF
TRBJ2-6	TRBV4-1	TRBD1	once	TGCGCCAGCAGCCCTCGGGACAGGGGGACGGGGGCCAACGTCCTGACTTTC	CASSPRDRGTGANVLTF
TRBJ2-3	TRBV5-4	.	.	TGTGCCAGCAGCTTGTCTGTGGGCTCGGGAGATACGCAGTATTTT	CASSLSVGSGDTQYF
TRBJ2-4	TRBV29-1	.	.	TGCAGCGTTGCCACCCGACTAGTGGGCAAAAACATTCAGTACTTC	CSVATRLVGKNIQYF
TRBJ1-5	TRBV29-1	.	.	TGCAGCGTGTCAGGGCCCCTTAGCAATCAGCCCCAGCATTTT	CSVSGPLSNQPQHF
TRBJ2-7	TRBV12-3/TRBV12-4	.	few	TGTGCCAGCAGTTCCCGTTACGAGCAGTACTTC	CASSSRYEQYF
TRBJ1-4	TRBV20-1	.	.	TGCAGTGCTAGTCCCGCAACTAATGAAAAACTGTTTTTT	CSASPATNEKLFF
TRBJ2-1	TRBV24-1	TRBD1	.	TGTGCCACCAGTGGGGGAACAGGGGGCTGGGGCAATGAGCAGTTCTTC	CATSGGTGGWGNEQFF
TRBJ1-1	TRBV18	.	.	TGTGCCAGCTCACCACCTCAAATCCTACAGAACACTGAAGCTTTCTTT	CASSPPQILQNTEAFF
TRBJ2-1	TRBV29-1	.	.	TGCAGCGTTACCTTCTCCAGTAAGCAGTTCTTC	CSVTFSSKQFF
TRBJ2-2	TRBV29-1	.	.	TGCAGCGTTATCCGGGCCGGCGGGGAGCTGTTTTTT	CSVIRAGGELFF
TRBJ2-6	TRBV7-3	.	.	TGTGCCAGCAGCTTGGGGGCAGCGGGGGCCAACGTCCTGACTTTC	CASSLGAAGANVLTF
TRBJ1-5	TRBV5-6	TRBD1	.	TGTGCCAGCAGCCCGGGACAGGGGAGACGCAATCAGCCCCAGCATTTT	CASSPGQGRRNQPQHF
TRBJ2-2	TRBV5-6	.	.	TGTGCCAGCAGCTCCGCGTTTGGTCGACCCGGGGAGCTGTTTTTT	CASSSAFGRPGELFF
TRBJ2-3	TRBV20-1	TRBD2	.	TGCAGTGCTAGTCGAACTAGCGGGGGTTCCCAGTATTTT	CSASRTSGGSQYF
TRBJ2-2	TRBV15	.	.	TGTGCCACCAGCAGAGATAAGGGGATCGGGGAGCTGTTTTTT	CATSRDKGIGELFF
TRBJ2-5	TRBV7-7	TRBD1	.	TGTGCTAGCAGCGTGGGGACAGGGGGCCAAGAGACCCAGTACTTC	CASSVGTGGQETQYF
TRBJ2-7	TRBV12-3/TRBV12-4	TRBD2	.	TGTGCCAGCAGTCCCCGGACTAGCGGGAGGGCCCCTTCTGTCGAGCAGTACTTC	CASSPRTSGRAPSVEQYF
TRBJ2-7	TRBV7-8	TRBD2	.	TGTGCCAGCAGCATCAGCGGGAGTTTCGGCTACGAGCAGTACTTC	CASSISGSFGYEQYF
TRBJ1-2	TRBV14	.	.	TGTGCCAGCAGCCCTCGGACCCGTGATGGCTACACCTTC	CASSPRTRDGYTF
TRBJ1-2	TRBV20-1	.	.	TGCAGTGCTAGAGTCGCCACGGGCCGGGATGGCTACACCTTC	CSARVATGRDGYTF
TRBJ2-5	TRBV7-2	.	.	TGTGCCAGCAGCCAAACTGGGATTGAGAAGACCCAGTACTTC	CASSQTGIEKTQYF
TRBJ1-1	TRBV30	.	.	TGTGCCTGGAAAATGACACAGAACACTGAAGCTTTCTTT	CAWKMTQNTEAFF
TRBJ2-2	TRBV18	.	once	TGTGCCAGCTCCCCCCTGCCAGGGCCCAACACCGGGGAGCTGTTTTTT	CASSPLPGPNTGELFF
TRBJ1-2	TRBV29-1	.	.	TGCAGCGTGGTGACCAAGCAGGGTGAAGGCTACACCTTC	CSVVTKQGEGYTF
TRBJ2-1	TRBV30	TRBD2	.	TGTGCCTGGAGGACTAGCGGGAGCACCAATGAGCAGTTCTTC	CAWRTSGSTNEQFF
TRBJ2-3	TRBV5-1	.	.	TGCGCCAGCAGCTTCGGATTTTCGGGCACAGATACGCAGTATTTT	CASSFGFSGTDTQYF
TRBJ2-7	TRBV9	.	.	TGTGCCAGCAGCGTCGCACCTCAGAGCTCCTACGAGCAGTACTTC	CASSVAPQSSYEQYF
TRBJ1-2	TRBV3-1	.	.	TGTGCCAGCAGCCAAGAAGGTAACAGTAACTATGGCTACACCTTC	CASSQEGNSNYGYTF
TRBJ2-3	TRBV12-3/TRBV12-4	TRBD2	once	TGTGCCAGCAGTGGGTGGACTAGTGTCACAGATACGCAGTATTTT	CASSGWTSVTDTQYF
TRBJ1-6	TRBV2	.	.	TGTGCCAGCAGTGAAGCGAGGGGACAAAATTCACCCCTCCACTTT	CASSEARGQNSPLHF
TRBJ1-2	TRBV11-2	.	.	TGTGCCAGCAGCTTTCAGGACAGACGGTTACTCTATGGCTACACCTTC	CASSFQDRRLLYGYTF
TRBJ1-5	TRBV12-3/TRBV12-4	TRBD1	.	TGTGCCAGCAGCGAGGGACAGGGGTTTGATCAGCCCCAGCATTTT	CASSEGQGFDQPQHF
TRBJ2-1	TRBV29-1	TRBD2	.	TGCAGCGTATCTAGCGGAGGCTACAATGAGCAGTTCTTC	CSVSSGGYNEQFF
TRBJ2-7	TRBV4-2	TRBD1	.	TGTGCCAGCAGCAGAGACACCGGGACAGGGACTTCGGAGCAGTACTTC	CASSRDTGTGTSEQYF
TRBJ2-6	TRBV11-1	TRBD1	.	TGTGCCAGCAGCTTACCCTTTCACCGGGACAGGGGAGACGGGGCCAACGTCCTGACTTTC	CASSLPFHRDRGDGANVLTF